Following are 7 T cell receptor beta chains from one sample sequenced in a study of cytomegalovirus exposure and HLA in healthy donors. Use of 60 Vbeta and 13 Jbeta primers characterized the PCR. Measured with immunoSEQ multiplex PCR; TCRdb has only the in-frame clones, and not every one. Here the sample spans 100,000 to 150,000 clones, 78% being singletons. Specimen: PBMCs. These receptor sequences come from a female donor in good health and CMV-seronegative.

V and J are TRBV5-4 and TRBJ2-2, with D maybe TRBD1 (5 bases). The CDR3 is 14 amino acids. The V gene's germline CDR1 is SGHNT and CDR2 YYREEE (reference sequence). Trimming pared 4 bases from V and 7 bases from J, leaving 14 bases between. The CDR3 is CASSTPSDSGELFF. DNA for the CDR3: TGTGCCAGCAGCACACCGAGTGACAGCGGGGAGCTGTTTTTT.

This chain joins TRBV4-2 and TRBJ2-1; 10 nucleotides match TRBD2. The V gene end was trimmed by 4 bases and the J gene end by 5 bases; junction bases not matched to a gene: 8. CDR1 is LGHNA and CDR2 is YNFKEQ in the germline V gene. The CDR3 is 16 amino acids. The CDR3 reads CASSRGGLAPNNEQFF. The CDR3 bases are TGTGCCAGCAGCCGGGGGGGACTAGCGCCTAACAATGAGCAGTTCTTC.

The rearrangement joins TRBV9 to TRBJ2-7, with 9 bases fitting TRBD2. With V trimmed by 0 bases and J by 5 bases, 9 bases remained unmatched. This CDR3 spans 16 amino acids. The germline V gene encodes CDR1 SGDLS and CDR2 YYNGEE. The CDR3 nucleotides are TGTGCCAGCAGCGTAGACCCAGCGGGAGGAGTAAACGAGCAGTACTTC. This encodes CASSVDPAGGVNEQYF.

This clone was seen more than once but under ten times. The chain couples TRBV5-1 to TRBJ1-1; D gene unclear. The CDR3 loop spans 15 amino acids. CDR1 is SGHRS and CDR2 is YFSETQ in the germline V gene. Deletions cut 0 bases from V and 1 base from J, with 10 bases between. CDR3 amino acids: CASSLEAGSNTEAFF. The CDR3 DNA sequence: TGCGCCAGCAGCTTGGAGGCGGGGTCGAACACTGAAGCTTTCTTT.

This rearrangement joins TRBV10-3 to TRBJ1-1, with D tentatively TRBD1 (6 bases). The germline V and J ends were trimmed by 7 bases and 5 bases, with 23 bases remaining between them. CDR3 size: 16 residues. Germline values: CDR1 ENHRY, CDR2 SYGVKD. CDR3 DNA: TGTGCCATCACGGATCGGGGGGGCATTAGAACAACTGAAGCTTTCTTT. This codes for CAITDRGGIRTTEAFF.

In its sample, this clone was seen a few times. This chain connects TRBV7-2 to TRBJ2-1, with TRBD2 identical over 9 bases. This CDR3 has 16 residues. Germline CDR1 and CDR2: SGHTA and FQGNSA. The trim removed 2 bases at V and 8 bases at J, leaving 10 bases unmatched. In nucleotides, the CDR3 is TGTGCCAGCAGCTTATCATTGAGTAGCGGGAGCTATGAGCAGTTCTTC. Protein: CASSLSLSSGSYEQFF.

J is TRBJ2-7 and V is TRBV27; 7 nucleotides agree with TRBD1. J was trimmed by 2 bases and V by 7 bases; bases with no gene match: 5. Germline-derived CDR1 and CDR2 are MNHEY and SMNVEV (reference sequence). The CDR3 length is 13 residues. CDR3 coding DNA: TGTGCCAGCAAGAGACAGGGCCCCTACGAGCAGTACTTC. It translates to CASKRQGPYEQYF.